This note documents a single T cell receptor (beta chain) sequence. Its target is unknown. The data derive from a study of regulatory T cells in long-lasting Graves disease. Study context: With positive TSH receptor antibodies and over 5 years of antithyroid drugs, Graves' disease was considered persistent.

Sequencing libraries for TCR beta were prepared with iRepertoire HTBI primers and Arm-PCR of CDR3 regions. TCRdb called the multiplex PCR reads again in MiXCR, with one record for every CDR3 protein. The sample holds roughly 450,000 distinct CDR3 sequences, roughly 22% seen once. Time point specified: persistent/refractory GD, antithyroid drugs over 5 years with positive TRAb. RNA extracted from PBMCs served as the sequencing template. One endocrinology department in Xi'an, China, was where patients came from. Trimming took off 4 bases at V and 0 bases at J, with 11 bases between the two ends. This CDR3 has 15 amino acids. Germline-derived CDR1 and CDR2 are SGHRS and YFSETQ. Points from the study as a whole: New patients shared fewer public clonotypes (more than 850) than persistent patients did (approximately 3,000). Patients with persistent Graves' had lower TCR diversity than newly diagnosed patients.

The material sequenced was peripheral blood mononuclear cells (PBMCs), taken when the disease was refractory, from a patient treated with antithyroid drugs. The chain has TRBV5-1 and TRBJ1-5, with unresolved D. The TCR sequence derives from a female donor with Graves disease. The CDR3 loop reads CASSDGLDSNQPQHF. The CDR3 nucleotides read TGCGCCAGCAGCGACGGGTTAGATAGCAATCAGCCCCAGCATTTT. Variable domain in full (rest from reference TRBV5-1 and TRBJ1-5): KAGVTQTPRYLIKTRGQQVTLSCSPISGHRSVSWYQQTPGQGLQFLFEYFSETQRNKGNFPGRFSGRQFSNSRSEMNVSTLELGDSALYLCASSDGLDSNQPQHFGDGTRLSIL.